This T cell receptor (beta chain) was retrieved from a study of T cell changes during pregnancy in multiple sclerosis (dated by TCRdb to the late 2010s). For the wider study: The study examined how the T cell repertoire changed over the course of pregnancy in women with multiple sclerosis.

The CDR3 holds 13 amino acids from the cysteine to the phenylalanine. Only the CDR3 DNA stays, 39 bases, in frame from base 1. At the junction V is shortened by 4 bases and J by 7 bases, with 13 bases in between. CDR1 and CDR2, per the germline V gene (reference sequence), are MNHEY and SMNVEV. Library construction relied on the immunoSEQ multiplex PCR assay. TCRdb retrieved this table from immuneACCESS and kept in-frame rearrangements only. Not all clones are present; in checked studies, unresolved V genes account for under half, and no reason is known for the remainder. This sample is represented by just under 85,000 clones; roughly 92% of them were singletons. The ten largest clonotypes hold around 2.3% of the sample. A note on this clone: The antigen this receptor binds is unknown. Base qualities are not recorded, but no much larger clone differs from it by a single base.

The receptor's source is a female donor with multiple sclerosis, enrolled in a pregnancy study. The rearranged chain carries TRBV27 and TRBJ1-2; TRBD1 could be the D gene, as 5 bases match. Source: peripheral blood, taken in the first trimester of pregnancy. For the CDR3, the sequence is CASSSPRGIGYTF. Here is the DNA: TGTGCCAGCAGTTCCCCCCGGGGGATTGGCTACACCTTC.